The 9 T cell receptor beta chains below were found in one sample sequenced in a study of T cell responses to AZD1222 COVID-19 vaccine. TCRdb's copy holds only in-frame clones and misses some; the assay was immunoSEQ multiplex PCR. The sample has some 150,000 clones, approximately 92% seen once; the top ten hold 2.6%. The source was peripheral blood, collected on day 0 of AZD1222 vaccination. Receptors originate from an adult in good health.

The chain has TRBV30 and TRBJ1-2, with 8 bases that match TRBD1. This CDR3 contains 14 residues. Germline V gene data show CDR1 as GTSNPN and CDR2 as SVGIG (reference sequence). The ends lost 2 bases at V and 6 bases at J; junction bases unmatched: 8. CDR3 sequence (DNA): TGTGCCTGGAGTACTTCAAGGACAGGGAATGGCTACACCTTC. This codes for CAWSTSRTGNGYTF.

V gene TRBV30 combines with J gene TRBJ2-1; 8 bases are shared with TRBD2. The V gene end was trimmed by 3 bases and the J gene end by 6 bases; junction bases not matched to a gene: 4. This CDR3 contains 13 residues. Germline-derived CDR1 and CDR2 are GTSNPN and SVGIG (reference sequence). CDR3 sequence (DNA): TGTGCCTGGAGCGGTGGACTAGCCAATGAGCAGTTCTTC. It is translated as CAWSGGLANEQFF.

As regards this clone: At the DNA level, this CDR3 is encoded by other sequences in the same sample as well. The rearrangement links TRBV7-9 to TRBJ1-5; D remains ambiguous. The CDR3 contains 15 residues. Germline CDR1 SEHNR, CDR2 FQNEAQ (reference sequence). V shed 3 bases and J shed 0 bases, with 9 bases lying between them. The CDR3 loop is CASSLGGSSNQPQHF. In nucleotides, the CDR3 is TGTGCCAGCAGCTTGGGTGGGAGTAGCAATCAGCCCCAGCATTTT.

This chain joins TRBV2 and TRBJ1-2, with a weak D call TRBD1 (5 bases). The CDR3 contains 12 residues. V was clipped by 6 bases and J by 3 bases, with 8 bases between them. Germline CDR1 SNHLY, CDR2 FYNNEI. The CDR3: CASRRGDYGYTF. Here the CDR3 DNA reads TGTGCCAGCAGGCGGGGGGACTATGGCTACACCTTC.

The J gene is TRBJ1-2, the V gene TRBV4-1; 8 bases fit TRBD1. Germline V gene data show CDR1 as MGHRA and CDR2 as YSYEKL. CDR3 length equals 17 residues. J was trimmed by 4 bases and V by 3 bases; bases with no gene match: 13. The chain's CDR3 is CASSQADRGPSAYGYTF. The CDR3, as DNA: TGCGCCAGCAGCCAGGCTGACAGGGGCCCCTCGGCCTATGGCTACACCTTC.

The CDR3 DNA reads TGTGCCAGCAGCTCGAGGGAGGGATCCCAGGGGAACACCATATATTTT. Its translation: CASSSREGSQGNTIYF. V and J are TRBV11-2 and TRBJ1-3, with a tentative D call TRBD1 (6 bases). From germline, CDR1 is SGHAT and CDR2 FQNNGV. Trimming removed 4 bases from V and 7 bases from J, with 20 bases in between. The CDR3 length is 16 residues.

The chain links TRBV7-9 to TRBJ2-7; 8 bases are a match to TRBD1. CDR3 length: 14 amino acids. CDR1 SEHNR and CDR2 FQNEAQ come from the germline V gene (reference sequence). The V segment lost 4 bases and the J segment 7 bases; nucleotides outside the gene matches: 9. CDR3 nucleotides: TGTGCCAGCAGCTCGGGACAGGTTGAAGAAGAGCAGTACTTC. Its translation is CASSSGQVEEEQYF.

This clone was observed a single time. The chain carries TRBV4-2 and TRBJ1-1; 10 bases fit TRBD1. The ends lost 4 bases at V and 3 bases at J; junction bases unmatched: 8. This CDR3 has 16 residues. CDR1 and CDR2 from the germline V gene are LGHNA and YNFKEQ. CDR3 nucleotide sequence: TGTGCCAGCAGCCCTCAGGGGACAGGGGTAGACACTGAAGCTTTCTTT. This translates into CASSPQGTGVDTEAFF.

The V call is TRBV11-2, the J call TRBJ2-1, with TRBD2 matching over 12 bases. Germline CDR1 and CDR2: SGHAT and FQNNGV. The J segment lost 7 bases and the V segment lost 1 base, leaving 14 bases of the junction unmatched. CDR3 size: 19 residues. The CDR3 region has the DNA TGTGCCAGCAGCTTAGGGCCCTTCCCGACTAGCGGGAGTAATAATGAGCAGTTCTTC. Translating gives CASSLGPFPTSGSNNEQFF.